These 21 T cell receptor beta chains came from one sample sequenced in a study of CD8+CD57+ T cells in acquired aplastic anemia (dated by TCRdb to the late 2010s). The patients picked for sequencing were ones in whom flow cytometry had shown an expansion of CD8+CD57+ cells. The run used an Illumina HiSeq 2000. Genomic DNA served as template for TCR beta VDJ combination and CDR3 sequence profiling. The public reads were reanalyzed by TCRdb: fastp trimming at Q25, MiXCR alignment, in-frame beta chains only. Entries are consolidated by CDR3 protein sequence, retaining the most common genes and DNA. The sample profile shows about 150,000 distinct CDR3 sequences; about 52% of them were found once. The ten largest account for 9.5% to 15% of the sample. Sequencing was done on a sample of sorted CD4+, CD8+, or CD8+CD57+ T cells (not recorded which) from PBMCs. These TCRs come from a human donor with aplastic anemia.

This clonotype was seen only a few times. The rearrangement links TRBV25-1 to TRBJ2-7, with no clear D. The CDR3 has 16 residues. Deletions cut 4 bases from V and 0 bases from J, with 16 bases between. Germline-derived CDR1 and CDR2 are MGHDK and SYGVNS. CDR3 in DNA: TGTGCCAGCAGTGGATTGGTTCCCCCCAGCTCCTACGAGCAGTACTTC. It encodes CASSGLVPPSSYEQYF.

This sequence joins TRBV6-4 and TRBJ2-3; D is ambiguous. CDR1 is MRHNA and CDR2 is SNTAGT in the germline V gene. The CDR3 spans 15 residues. V lost 1 base to trimming and J lost 1 base, with 9 bases between them. CDR3 amino acids: CASSDYACGTDTQYF. In nucleotides, the CDR3 is TGTGCCAGCAGTGACTACGCGTGTGGCACAGATACGCAGTATTTT.

The rearrangement joins TRBV11-1 to TRBJ2-1, with 11 bases identical to TRBD2. The J segment lost 6 bases and the V segment lost 5 bases, leaving 6 bases of the junction unmatched. CDR3 length equals 15 residues. CDR1 SGHAT and CDR2 FQDESV come from the germline V gene (reference sequence). CDR3 nucleotides: TGTGCCAGCAGCATACTAGCGGGAGAAGTCAATGAGCAGTTCTTC. This encodes CASSILAGEVNEQFF.

This clonotype was observed once. The V and J genes are TRBV2 and TRBJ2-1, with a tentative D call TRBD2 (5 bases). CDR1 SNHLY and CDR2 FYNNEI come from the germline V gene. CDR3 length: 13 amino acids. The V gene lost 6 bases and the J gene lost 6 bases, with 12 bases spanning the gap. The CDR3, as DNA: TGTGCCAGCAGGGGAGTTGGCCTCAATGAGCAGTTCTTC. Its protein product is CASRGVGLNEQFF.

The rearrangement uses TRBV5-5 and TRBJ2-7, with D perhaps matching TRBD1 (6 bases). The CDR3 loop spans 13 amino acids. Germline V gene sequence: CDR1 SGHKS, CDR2 YYEKEE (reference sequence). V was trimmed by 3 bases and J by 4 bases, leaving 11 bases between them. The CDR3 DNA reads TGTGCCAGCAGCTCGACAGGTTTGTACGAGCAGTACTTC. It yields the protein CASSSTGLYEQYF.

This clonotype showed up many times. This chain connects TRBV4-1 to TRBJ1-2; no reliable D call. From germline, CDR1 is MGHRA and CDR2 YSYEKL. The V gene lost 0 bases and the J gene lost 14 bases, with 16 bases spanning the gap. This CDR3 contains 13 residues. The CDR3 sequence: CASSQEGVTMKTF. The CDR3 nucleotides are TGCGCCAGCAGCCAAGAAGGTGTGACAATGAAAACCTTC.

The table lists this clonotype with a few counts. A much larger clone lies one base from this, so it may be a read error. CDR3 protein: CASMRGGGDDQYF. In nucleotides, the CDR3 is TGTGCCAGCATGCGGGGCGGAGGGGACGACCAGTACTTC. The chain recombines TRBV14 with TRBJ2-7; the D gene is possibly TRBD2 (6 bases). The CDR3 is 13 residues long. Germline values: CDR1 SGHDN, CDR2 FVKESK.

The rearrangement joins TRBV5-4 to TRBJ2-3; TRBD2 matches at 8 bases. CDR1 and CDR2 (germline): SGHNT, YYREEE (reference sequence). This CDR3 has 20 residues. V was clipped by 5 bases and J by 0 bases; unmatched bases: 20. The DNA of the CDR3 is TGTGCCAGCAGTCCGGGGGGGGCAGCACTAAGCCTGGACAGCACAGATACGCAGTATTTT. Its translation: CASSPGGAALSLDSTDTQYF.

This clonotype showed up many times. CDR3 protein: CASSQGAGDYEQYF. The CDR3 DNA follows: TGTGCCAGCAGCCAAGGAGCGGGGGACTACGAGCAGTACTTC. The chain recombines TRBV3-1 with TRBJ2-7; 8 bases agree with TRBD2. V dropped 1 base and J dropped 3; count of bases not matched to a gene: 2. The CDR3 extends over 14 amino acids. CDR1 and CDR2 from the germline V gene are LGHDT and YNNKEL (reference sequence).

The chain has TRBV7-9 and TRBJ2-7; TRBD2 might be the D (6 bases). Germline CDR1 and CDR2: SEHNR and FQNEAQ (reference sequence). The germline V and J ends were trimmed by 4 bases and 0 bases, with 13 bases remaining between them. CDR3 size: 15 residues. The CDR3 loop reads CASSSPGDGSYEQYF. CDR3 in DNA: TGTGCCAGCAGCTCCCCGGGGGACGGCTCCTACGAGCAGTACTTC.

The chain is built from TRBV29-1 and TRBJ2-5, with 7 bases lining up with TRBD2. The germline CDR1 and CDR2 sequences are SQVTM and ANQGSEA. The CDR3 consists of 14 residues. J gave up 4 bases and V 2 bases, and 7 bases lay outside the gene matches. The DNA of the CDR3 is TGCAGCGTTGAACCGGCGGGGGTTGCAGAGACCCAGTACTTC. It specifies CSVEPAGVAETQYF.

Points on this clonotype: The junction differs from germline at one of its ends, possibly a read error. The rearrangement uses TRBV7-3 and TRBJ1-5, with no clear D. The CDR3 is 13 amino acids. CDR1 is SGHTA and CDR2 is FQGTGA in the germline V gene. For the CDR3, the DNA is TGTGCTAGCAGCCCCTCGGTCGGGCAGCCCCAGCATTTT. Encoded protein: CASSPSVGQPQHF.

This clonotype was counted between two and nine times. A much larger clone differs by one base, so this may be a read error. This chain connects TRBV4-3 to TRBJ2-7; 9 bases map to TRBD2. The CDR3 has 17 amino acids. After removal of 0 bases from V and 2 bases from J, the junction contained 8 bases not matched to a gene. Looked up from germline, CDR1 is LGHNA and CDR2 is YSLEER. CDR3: CASSQDRGSGGPYEQYF. CDR3 coding DNA: TGCGCCAGCAGCCAAGATCGGGGTAGCGGGGGCCCCTACGAGCAGTACTTC.

Written as DNA, the CDR3 is TGTGCCAGCAGCTTGGCCATAGGGACCCAGCATTTT. Its translation: CASSLAIGTQHF. This chain connects TRBV5-6 to TRBJ1-5, with no clear D. The V gene lost 0 bases and the J gene lost 11 bases, with 9 bases spanning the gap. The CDR3 length is 12 residues. Germline assignment: CDR1 SGHDT and CDR2 YYEEEE. Based on the CDR3 plus reference TRBV5-6 and TRBJ1-5, the full variable domain is DAGVTQSPTHLIKTRGQQVTLRCSPKSGHDTVSWYQQALGQGPQFIFQYYEEEERQRGNFPDRFSGHQFPNYSSELNVNALLLGDSALYLCASSLAIGTQHFGDGTRLSIL.

The chain carries TRBV10-3 and TRBJ2-7; 8 bases are a match to TRBD1. Unmatched junction bases numbered 4, after V lost 8 bases and J lost 4 bases. CDR3 size: 12 residues. Germline V gene data show CDR1 as ENHRY and CDR2 as SYGVKD. CDR3 bases: TGTGCCATCGCAACAGGGGGATACGAGCAGTACTTC. Translation gives CAIATGGYEQYF.

The V gene is TRBV2, the J gene TRBJ1-1; D is ambiguous. This CDR3 spans 10 amino acids. Germline values: CDR1 SNHLY, CDR2 FYNNEI. Trimming took 8 bases from V and 7 from J, leaving 8 bases between them. The DNA for the CDR3 is TGTGCCAGCTTCTACATTGAAGCTTTCTTT. Encoded protein: CASFYIEAFF.

With respect to this clonotype: One base away lies a much larger clone, so this may be a sequencing read error. This sequence joins TRBV29-1 and TRBJ2-1; perhaps D is TRBD1 or TRBD2 (5 bases each). The CDR3 spans 11 residues. V lost 8 bases and J 4 bases, leaving 9 bases between the germline ends. In germline, CDR1 is SQVTM, CDR2 ANQGSEA. The CDR3 sequence: CSSWGYNEQFF. CDR3 sequence (DNA): TGCAGCTCCTGGGGGTACAATGAGCAGTTCTTC.

This clonotype was seen many times. V usage is TRBV6-1 and J usage is TRBJ1-6; 8 positions agree with TRBD1. Germline trimming cut 6 bases from V and 8 bases from J; bases unmatched to any gene: 9. The CDR3 is made up of 15 amino acids. CDR1 MNHNS and CDR2 SASEGT come from the germline V gene. As DNA, the CDR3 is TGTGCCAGCAGGCCGGACAGGGAGAGGGATTCACCCCTCCACTTT. Amino acid sequence: CASRPDRERDSPLHF.

In its sample, this clonotype was seen many times. The V and J genes are TRBV25-1 and TRBJ1-2; possibly TRBD1 for D (5 bases). CDR1 is MGHDK and CDR2 is SYGVNS in the germline V gene. The V end lost 2 bases, the J end lost 4 bases, and 8 bases lay between the germline ends. The CDR3 has 13 amino acids. The chain's CDR3 is CASSETGSYGYTF. The CDR3 coding sequence is TGTGCCAGCAGTGAAACAGGAAGCTATGGCTACACCTTC.

A note on this clonotype: Sequence at one end of the junction differs from germline and may be a read error. This chain joins TRBV7-9 and TRBJ1-2; D gene ambiguous. This CDR3 has 12 residues. The germline V gene encodes CDR1 SEHNR and CDR2 FQNEAQ (reference sequence). CDR3 nucleotide sequence: TGCAGCGTTTTTCCATTGGGCTATGGCTACACCTTC. Translating it yields CSVFPLGYGYTF.

This chain links TRBV2 with TRBJ2-3, with 11 positions matching TRBD2. Germline CDR1 SNHLY, CDR2 FYNNEI. The CDR3 has 15 amino acids. V gave up 6 bases and J gave up 14 bases; unmatched junction bases: 16. The CDR3 loop is CASSPSGTSGRFAYF. The CDR3 DNA reads as TGTGCCAGCAGCCCATCCGGGACTAGCGGAAGGTTTGCGTATTTT.